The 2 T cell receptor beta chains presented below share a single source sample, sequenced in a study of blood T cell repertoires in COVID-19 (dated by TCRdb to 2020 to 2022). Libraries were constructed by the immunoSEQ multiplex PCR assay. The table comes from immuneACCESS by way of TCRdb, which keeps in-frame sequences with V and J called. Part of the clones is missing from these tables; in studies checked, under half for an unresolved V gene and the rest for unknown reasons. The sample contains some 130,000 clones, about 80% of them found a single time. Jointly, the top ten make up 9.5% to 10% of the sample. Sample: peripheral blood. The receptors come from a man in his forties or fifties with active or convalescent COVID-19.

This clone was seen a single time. The CDR3 DNA reads TGTGCCAGCTCACCACGCCAGGTCACCGGGGGGACCCAGTACTTC. Amino acids: CASSPRQVTGGTQYF. This chain links TRBV18 with TRBJ2-5, with D maybe TRBD2 (6 bases). Germline V gives CDR1 KGHSH, CDR2 LQKENI. The CDR3 runs 15 residues. Between the trimmed V and J ends, which lost 1 base and 7 bases, there was a span of 16 bases.

CDR3 DNA: TGTGCCAGCCATAGGGCGGGGGACACAGATACGCAGTATTTT. Encoded protein: CASHRAGDTDTQYF. V is TRBV19 and J is TRBJ2-3, with TRBD2 matching over 7 bases. Germline V CDR1 and CDR2: LNHDA, SQIVND (reference sequence). Trimming cost V 9 bases and J 2 bases; bases outside gene matches: 8. The CDR3 is 14 amino acids.